The next 5 T cell receptor beta chains were all read from a single sample in a study of CD4 and CD8 cells across lung adenocarcinoma regions. One entry per CDR3 protein, called by TCRdb with MiXCR from the PCR reads. The repertoire holds roughly 17,000 distinct CDR3 sequences, with around 53% as singletons. Sequenced material: CD8+ T cells from the center of a lung tumor. The receptors here all came from a female donor with lung adenocarcinoma. The CD4 and CD8 labels of this study may be unreliable.

The CDR3 region is CASSLGSTPQETQYF. CDR3 bases: TGTGCCAGCAGCTTAGGCTCTACCCCCCAAGAGACCCAGTACTTC. The chain links TRBV11-2 to TRBJ2-5; D not resolved. The germline V gene has CDR1 SGHAT and CDR2 FQNNGV. Between the trimmed V and J ends, which lost 1 base and 1 base, there was a span of 10 bases. This CDR3 has 15 residues. The full variable domain, its missing parts supplied by reference TRBV11-2 and TRBJ2-5, is EAGVAQSPRYKIIEKRQSVAFWCNPISGHATLYWYQQILGQGPKLLIQFQNNGVVDDSQLPKDRFSAERLKGVDSTLKIQPAKLEDSAVYLCASSLGSTPQETQYFGPGTRLLVL.

This clonotype was detected once. This chain uses TRBV6-1 with TRBJ1-2; 7 bases agree with TRBD1. The CDR3 loop spans 17 amino acids. V lost 2 bases and J lost 6; bases outside the gene matches: 15. Germline CDR1 reads MNHNS; CDR2 reads SASEGT. The CDR3 bases are TGTGCCAGCAGTGAACGGGGGGACAGAATTTATATCAATGGCTACACCTTC. Protein product: CASSERGDRIYINGYTF.

Concerning this clonotype: Germline and junction disagree at one end, which may indicate a read error. The rearrangement uses TRBV27 and TRBJ2-3; TRBD2 aligns across 8 bases. The CDR3 contains 14 residues. Germline values: CDR1 MNHEY, CDR2 SMNVEV (reference sequence). The CDR3 DNA reads as TGTGCGGGCAGCGGGGGCCGGTTCAAAGATACGCAGTATTTC. Its translation: CAGSGGRFKDTQYF.

This clonotype is classed as medium-sized. The gene calls are TRBV10-1 and TRBJ2-1; 7 bases are a match to TRBD1. This CDR3 is built from 15 residues. Per the germline V gene, CDR1 is WNHNN and CDR2 is SYGVQD (reference sequence). V dropped 6 bases and J dropped 8; count of bases not matched to a gene: 13. The chain's CDR3 is CASSPGQRLLHEQFF. CDR3 nucleotide sequence: TGCGCCAGCAGCCCGGGACAGAGATTGTTGCATGAGCAGTTCTTC.

This clonotype was found many times. J is TRBJ1-1 and V is TRBV20-1; TRBD1 matches at 9 bases. The ends lost 2 bases at V and 4 bases at J; junction bases unmatched: 11. Germline V gene lookup returns CDR1 DFQATT and CDR2 SNEGSKA (reference sequence). There are 16 residues in the CDR3. The CDR3 region is CSARSPGTGSGTEAFF. DNA for the CDR3: TGCAGTGCTAGATCACCCGGGACAGGGTCGGGCACTGAAGCTTTCTTT.